This T cell receptor beta chain was documented in a study of cytomegalovirus exposure and HLA in healthy donors. This PCR relied on a set of 60 Vbeta primers and 13 Jbeta primers. Profiled with immunoSEQ multiplex PCR; TCRdb holds only in-frame clones, not every one. In the table there are about 160,000 clones, around 72% of which are singletons. The CDR3 is 14 residues long. CDR1 and CDR2 from the germline V gene are MNHEY and SVGAGI. J lost 6 bases, V lost 6 bases, and 4 bases had no gene match. Study outcomes and limitations: There were over 150 TCR beta chains listed as cytomegalovirus-associated. Upon later analysis, TCR association rates were observed to vary by HLA locus, being highest for DRB1 and lowest for HLA-C. What a later analysis showed was that several of the most significant clusters appeared linked to common viral pathogens.

As for this clone: The target antigen is unknown.

The receptor was derived from a man aged 40-50 years in good health and CMV-seropositive. The chain is built from TRBV6-5 and TRBJ1-6; 8 bases line up with TRBD1. The source material was PBMCs. The CDR3 nucleotides read TGTGCCAGCAGCGGACAGGGTAGTAATTCACCCCTCCACTTT. As protein: CASSGQGSNSPLHF.